Following are 22 T cell receptor beta chains from one sample sequenced in a study of T cell responses to AZD1222 COVID-19 vaccine. Sequenced by immunoSEQ multiplex PCR; TCRdb stores in-frame clones only, minus some. Among over 100,000 clones listed, nearly 90% were seen once. Sequenced here: peripheral blood, sampled on day 0 of MenACWY control vaccination. The receptors come from an adult in good health.

V is TRBV6-2 or TRBV6-3 and J is TRBJ1-5; the D gene is possibly TRBD1 (5 bases). The CDR3 is made up of 20 amino acids. V was shortened by 0 bases and J by 4 bases, with 25 bases between the two germline ends. Germline CDR1 and CDR2: MNHEY and SVGEGT. The CDR3, as DNA: TGTGCCAGCAGTTACTCGACCGGGACCCGACTACTACCATCAAATCAGCCCCAGCATTTT. Translation: CASSYSTGTRLLPSNQPQHF.

The CDR3 spells CASSQDRGLGTYNEQFF. CDR3 bases: TGTGCCAGCAGCCAAGATCGCGGACTAGGTACTTACAATGAGCAGTTCTTC. The chain recombines TRBV4-2 with TRBJ2-1; TRBD2 agrees at 7 bases. The CDR3 totals 17 residues. With V trimmed by 0 bases and J by 4 bases, 9 bases remained unmatched. Per germline, CDR1 LGHNA and CDR2 YNFKEQ.

As concerns this clone: Other DNA sequences in this specimen translate into the identical CDR3. This chain connects TRBV28 to TRBJ1-2; no firm D call. Germline V gene lookup returns CDR1 MDHEN and CDR2 SYDVKM. The CDR3 sequence is 12 residues long. Trimming cost V 3 bases and J 2 bases, with 4 bases left between them. CDR3 DNA: TGTGCCAGCAGTTTCTCAAACTATGGCTACACCTTC. Translating gives CASSFSNYGYTF.

This clone was seen a single time. The genes are TRBV19 and TRBJ2-7; D possibly corresponds to TRBD1 (6 bases). The germline CDR1 and CDR2 sequences are LNHDA and SQIVND (reference sequence). V was clipped by 4 bases and J by 3 bases, with 10 bases between them. The CDR3 length is 13 residues. This CDR3 is CASSNREGYEQYF. In nucleotides, the CDR3 is TGTGCCAGTAGTAACAGGGAAGGCTACGAGCAGTACTTC.

The genes are TRBV4-3 and TRBJ2-5, with 8 bases fitting TRBD2. The CDR3 loop spans 14 amino acids. Germline V CDR1 and CDR2: LGHNA, YSLEER. J lost 4 bases, V lost 1 base, and 2 bases had no gene match. The CDR3 loop is CASSQVGRGETQYF. The CDR3 DNA follows: TGCGCCAGCAGCCAAGTCGGGAGGGGAGAGACCCAGTACTTC.

The chain couples TRBV6-5 to TRBJ2-3; D may be TRBD1 (6 bases). Trimming left V 6 bases short and J 0 bases short, with 13 bases between. CDR1 and CDR2 (germline): MNHEY, SVGAGI. The CDR3 has 15 residues. The DNA for the CDR3 is TGTGCCAGCAGGCCCAGGGGAGTGAGCACAGATACGCAGTATTTT. It yields the protein CASRPRGVSTDTQYF.

The V gene is TRBV4-2, the J gene TRBJ2-7; 8 nucleotides align to TRBD2. J was trimmed by 6 bases and V by 3 bases; bases with no gene match: 16. Germline V lookup: CDR1 LGHNA, CDR2 YNFKEQ. The CDR3 is 17 amino acids. The CDR3 loop reads CASSHSPAGGSLREQYF. The CDR3 DNA reads TGTGCCAGCAGCCATTCCCCGGCGGGAGGCTCCCTCCGCGAGCAGTACTTC.

This clone came up once. The CDR3 DNA follows: TGTGCCAGCAGTTTCCGGGGGCGAACCGGGGAGCTGTTTTTT. As protein: CASSFRGRTGELFF. The genes are TRBV28 and TRBJ2-2; D could derive from TRBD1 or TRBD2 (6 bases each). With 3 bases removed from V and 5 bases from J, the gap between germline ends came to 10 bases. The CDR3 loop spans 14 amino acids. Germline values: CDR1 MDHEN, CDR2 SYDVKM. Based on the CDR3 plus reference TRBV28 and TRBJ2-2, the full variable domain is DVKVTQSSRYLVKRTGEKVFLECVQDMDHENMFWYRQDPGLGLRLIYFSYDVKMKEKGDIPEGYSVSREKKERFSLILESASTNQTSMYLCASSFRGRTGELFFGEGSRLTVL.

This clone has a handful of counts. The chain joins TRBV19 to TRBJ2-7; 8 bases fit TRBD1. The V and J ends lost 4 bases and 5 bases, in that order; junction bases with no gene match: 4. CDR1 and CDR2 from the germline V gene are LNHDA and SQIVND (reference sequence). The CDR3 extends over 13 amino acids. The CDR3 sequence is CASSRDRTHEQYF. The DNA for the CDR3 is TGTGCCAGTAGTAGGGACAGGACTCACGAGCAGTACTTC. Full variable domain (outside the CDR3, taken from reference TRBV19 and TRBJ2-7): DGGITQSPKYLFRKEGQNVTLSCEQNLNHDAMYWYRQDPGQGLRLIYYSQIVNDFQKGDIAEGYSVSREKKESFPLTVTSAQKNPTAFYLCASSRDRTHEQYFGPGTRLTVT.

The chain uses TRBV7-9 and TRBJ1-4; D gene uncertain. The CDR3 loop spans 15 amino acids. Germline V gene lookup returns CDR1 SEHNR and CDR2 FQNEAQ (reference sequence). Trimming shortened V by 1 base and J by 3 bases, and 9 bases separated the two germline ends. The CDR3: CASSLVGSPNEKLFF. CDR3 DNA sequence: TGTGCCAGCAGCTTAGTTGGCAGCCCTAATGAAAAACTGTTTTTT.

This clone was counted ten times or more. V and J are TRBV6-5 and TRBJ2-3, with D maybe TRBD2 (5 bases). The V gene's germline CDR1 is MNHEY and CDR2 SVGAGI. V was trimmed by 8 bases and J by 3 bases, leaving 12 bases between them. The CDR3 is 13 amino acids. CDR3 protein: CASDRGETDTQYF. The CDR3 DNA reads as TGTGCCAGCGATCGGGGAGAGACAGATACGCAGTATTTT.

The genes are TRBV4-2 and TRBJ1-5; D remains ambiguous. The V end lost 0 bases, the J end lost 4 bases, and 7 bases lay between the germline ends. The CDR3 is 14 residues long. Germline V CDR1 and CDR2: LGHNA, YNFKEQ. CDR3 in amino acids: CASSQEGGNQPQHF. The CDR3 DNA reads as TGTGCCAGCAGCCAAGAGGGAGGAAATCAGCCCCAGCATTTT.

The chain recombines TRBV12-3 or TRBV12-4 with TRBJ1-1; D is possibly TRBD1 (6 bases). Trimming cost V 5 bases and J 8 bases, with 15 bases left between them. This CDR3 has 13 amino acids. Here the CDR3 reads CASSLDRYEEAFF. In DNA form, the CDR3 reads TGTGCCAGCAGTCTAGACAGGTACGAGGAAGCTTTCTTT.

CDR3 nucleotides: TGTGCCAGCAGTTACAAACTAGCGGGAGGGGATACGCAGTATTTT. This codes for CASSYKLAGGDTQYF. The chain couples TRBV6-5 to TRBJ2-3; the match to TRBD2 covers 13 bases. The CDR3 loop spans 15 amino acids. CDR1 is MNHEY and CDR2 is SVGAGI in the germline V gene. Trimming at V came to 2 bases and at J to 6 bases, leaving 2 bases not matched to a gene.

The genes are TRBV28 and TRBJ1-5, with TRBD1 matching 9 bases. The CDR3 has 17 residues. The germline V gene encodes CDR1 MDHEN and CDR2 SYDVKM. V shed 5 bases, J shed 2 bases, and the junction held 10 bases outside the gene matches. CDR3 coding DNA: TGTGCCAGCAGTCTCCCGACAGGGGGGATCGGCAATCAGCCCCAGCATTTT. It specifies CASSLPTGGIGNQPQHF.

This chain uses TRBV6-2 or TRBV6-3 with TRBJ2-1; D is possibly TRBD1 (6 bases). With 2 bases removed from V and 0 bases from J, the gap between germline ends came to 17 bases. The CDR3 covers 18 residues. Germline CDR1 reads MNHEY; CDR2 reads SVGEGT. CDR3: CASSYALLTGTSYNEQFF. The CDR3 DNA reads TGTGCCAGCAGTTACGCCCTACTAACAGGGACCTCCTACAATGAGCAGTTCTTC.

This chain joins TRBV4-1 and TRBJ2-7; D not certain. V lost 4 bases to trimming and J lost 0 bases, with 16 bases between them. The CDR3 loop spans 16 amino acids. CDR1 and CDR2 from the germline V gene are MGHRA and YSYEKL. In DNA, the CDR3 is TGCGCCAGCAGCCGAGAGGTAGTGCAAAGCTCCTACGAGCAGTACTTC. Protein sequence: CASSREVVQSSYEQYF.

The CDR3 here is CASSQSGTGYTF. CDR3 coding DNA: TGTGCCAGCAGTCAATCCGGGACTGGCTACACCTTC. The chain has TRBV6-5 and TRBJ1-2, with a tentative D call TRBD1 (5 bases). In germline, CDR1 is MNHEY, CDR2 SVGAGI. This CDR3 comprises 12 residues. V lost 5 bases and J 7 bases, leaving 11 bases between the germline ends.

The rearrangement links TRBV10-3 to TRBJ2-7; D gene ambiguous. Germline V gene data show CDR1 as ENHRY and CDR2 as SYGVKD. The CDR3 is 11 residues long. The ends were cut back, 5 bases at V and 4 bases at J, with 6 bases in the middle. Here the CDR3 reads CAISMGYEQYF. CDR3 nucleotides: TGTGCCATCAGTATGGGTTACGAGCAGTACTTC.

The chain uses TRBV4-1 and TRBJ2-3; no clear D. Germline-derived CDR1 and CDR2 are MGHRA and YSYEKL. The V and J ends lost 2 bases and 3 bases respectively, with 12 bases between them. CDR3 length: 15 amino acids. CDR3 sequence: CASSQPRTTTDTQYF. The CDR3 DNA reads TGCGCCAGCAGCCAACCGAGGACCACTACAGATACGCAGTATTTT.

The chain is built from TRBV4-1 and TRBJ1-5, with TRBD1 matching over 9 bases. V lost 4 bases, J lost 0 bases, and 4 bases stayed unmatched. This CDR3 is built from 16 residues. CDR1 and CDR2 from the germline V gene are MGHRA and YSYEKL. The CDR3 coding sequence is TGCGCCAGCAGCCCCCGGACAGGGGATAGCAATCAGCCCCAGCATTTT. This translates into CASSPRTGDSNQPQHF.

The J gene is TRBJ1-2, the V gene TRBV7-3, with 8 bases that match TRBD1. V trimming: 5 bases; J trimming: 4 bases; junction bases outside the gene matches: 15. Germline values: CDR1 SGHTA, CDR2 FQGTGA. This CDR3 region has 17 residues. The CDR3 sequence: CASSQGLTGDGVYGYTF. The CDR3 DNA reads TGTGCCAGCAGCCAAGGGTTGACAGGGGATGGGGTCTATGGCTACACCTTC.